Listed below are T cell receptor beta chains from one sample, sequenced in a study of T cells in Graves' hyperthyroidism and ophthalmopathy. MiXCR, run by TCRdb on the multiplex PCR reads, gives a single entry per CDR3 protein. The sample lists hundreds of thousands of distinct CDR3 sequences, approximately 14% seen once, with around 9.6% in the top ten. The sample taken for sequencing was blood. These receptors originate from a young woman with Graves' hyperthyroidism. The CDR3 runs from the conserved cysteine through the conserved F or W. Fields, in order: clone size, CDR3 length, V gene, D gene, J gene, CDR3 protein, CDR3 DNA. The D gene is left open where the match is weak. Size is omitted from some rows. Given values are once, few, many or a class for expanded clones.

many,13,TRBV3-1,TRBD2,TRBJ2-5,CASSLAGWETQYF,TGTGCCAGCAGCCTAGCGGGTTGGGAGACCCAGTACTTC
NA,18,TRBV5-1,TRBD1,TRBJ2-1,CASSLSRDRARSYNEQFF,TGCGCCAGCAGCTTGTCCCGGGACAGGGCCCGCTCCTACAATGAGCAGTTCTTC
few,14,TRBV13,NA,TRBJ1-2,CASSLGQWDYGYTF,TGTGCCAGCAGCTTAGGCCAATGGGACTATGGCTACACCTTC
NA,15,TRBV27,TRBD1,TRBJ1-1,CASSVTGTGGFKTFF,TGTGCCAGCAGTGTTACAGGGACAGGTGGTTTTAAAACTTTCTTT
many,15,TRBV7-8,TRBD1,TRBJ1-2,CASSSNRDRYYGYTF,TGTGCCAGCAGCTCGAACAGGGACAGATACTATGGCTACACCTTC
many,14,TRBV30,NA,TRBJ2-1,CAWGTGGSYNEQFF,TGTGCCTGGGGTACTGGCGGCAGTTACAATGAGCAGTTCTTC
NA,13,TRBV30,NA,TRBJ2-1,CAWSVFRPDEQFF,TGTGCCTGGAGTGTCTTCCGGCCTGATGAGCAGTTCTTC
many,16,TRBV3-1,NA,TRBJ2-7,CASSQDEGSAAYEQYF,TGTGCCAGCAGCCAAGATGAGGGTAGCGCAGCCTACGAGCAGTACTTC
many,15,TRBV28,TRBD1,TRBJ2-3,CASDEAGTGTDTQYF,TGTGCCAGCGACGAAGCCGGGACAGGCACAGATACGCAGTATTTT
few,16,TRBV28,TRBD2,TRBJ2-1,CASSFEISGGTGEQFF,TGTGCCAGCAGTTTCGAAATAAGCGGGGGTACAGGGGAGCAGTTCTTC
many,13,TRBV9,TRBD1,TRBJ2-7,CASSEGQNYEQYF,TGTGCCAGCAGCGAGGGACAGAACTACGAGCAGTACTTC
few,13,TRBV7-9,TRBD1,TRBJ1-2,CASSEWDREDHTF,TGTGCCAGCAGCGAATGGGACAGGGAGGATCACACCTTC
many,14,TRBV2,NA,TRBJ1-2,CASSPIGGGYGYTF,TGTGCCAGCAGCCCCATTGGTGGTGGCTATGGCTACACCTTC
NA,17,TRBV13,TRBD2,TRBJ2-7,CASSLTYGTSGSYEQYF,TGTGCCAGCAGCTTAACGTACGGGACTAGCGGCTCCTACGAGCAGTACTTC
NA,11,TRBV20-1,NA,TRBJ2-7,CSAMDSYEQYF,TGCAGTGCTATGGATTCCTACGAGCAGTACTTC
many,12,TRBV2,NA,TRBJ1-2,CASTAGPERYTF,TGTGCCAGCACGGCAGGGCCTGAGCGCTACACCTTC
few,18,TRBV4-2,TRBD1,TRBJ1-4,CASSQDMAGGSSNEKLFF,TGTGCCAGCAGCCAAGATATGGCAGGGGGTTCGTCTAATGAAAAACTGTTTTTT
NA,13,TRBV7-3,TRBD2,TRBJ2-1,CASSSQTSTEQFF,TGTGCCAGCAGCTCACAGACTAGCACCGAGCAGTTCTTC
NA,16,TRBV25-1,TRBD2,TRBJ2-1,CASTPRGGLYGNEQFF,TGTGCCAGCACCCCACGGGGGGGACTTTATGGCAATGAGCAGTTCTTC